Listed below are T cell receptor beta chains from one sample, sequenced in a study of control samples from healthy donors and cancer patients. The repertoire was sequenced with immunoSEQ multiplex PCR; TCRdb's copy has only in-frame clones and lacks some. The table has 150,000 to 200,000 clones, roughly 94% seen once; the top ten hold 1.2% to 1.5%. Sample: blood. These receptors came from a young woman in good health. The CDR3 runs from the conserved cysteine through the conserved F or W. A D gene is named only where the DNA matches it firmly. Clone size is given for some rows only: seen once, a few or many times, or a class if the clone is expanded.

J	D	V	size	DNA	CDR3
TRBJ1-1	.	TRBV5-1	.	TGCGCCAGCAGCTTAGCGGGGAGGGGCACTGAAGCTTTCTTT	CASSLAGRGTEAFF
TRBJ2-3	.	TRBV4-2	.	TGTGCCAGCAGCCAAGTCGTAGGGTCTAGCACAGATACGCAGTATTTT	CASSQVVGSSTDTQYF
TRBJ1-2	.	TRBV10-3	.	TGTGCCATCGGAGGGCAGGATCGTTGGTATGGCTACACCTTC	CAIGGQDRWYGYTF
TRBJ2-7	.	TRBV6-2/TRBV6-3	.	TGTGCCAGCAGCCCCCGGGGGAACTACGAGCAGTACTTC	CASSPRGNYEQYF
TRBJ1-4	.	TRBV6-6	.	TGTGCCAGCAGTTACGGTAGCTCTGGAAAACTGTTTTTT	CASSYGSSGKLFF
TRBJ2-7	.	TRBV24-1	.	TGTGCCACCAGTGATTCCAGGAGATCCTACGAGCAGTACTTC	CATSDSRRSYEQYF
TRBJ1-1	.	TRBV3-1/TRBV3-2	.	TGTGCCAGCAGGGGCCTGGGGACTGAAGCTTTCTTT	CASRGLGTEAFF
TRBJ1-6	.	TRBV10-3	once	TGTGCCATCAGTCAACCTCCGGGACGGGTGGAATCACCCCTCCACTTT	CAISQPPGRVESPLHF
TRBJ2-5	TRBD2	TRBV2	.	TGTGCCAGCACGGTAGCGGGGGGGCTCGGAGAGACCCAGTACTTC	CASTVAGGLGETQYF
TRBJ1-2	TRBD1	TRBV28	.	TGTGCCAGCAGCCCGACAGGGCCATTCGGCTACACCTTC	CASSPTGPFGYTF
TRBJ2-2	TRBD1	TRBV9	.	TGTGCCAGCGCTGACGCAGGGGGCAACACCGGGGAGCTGTTTTTT	CASADAGGNTGELFF
TRBJ1-5	.	TRBV7-2	.	TGTGCCAGCAGCTTCGTTGCGCAGGGCAATCAGCCCCAGCATTTT	CASSFVAQGNQPQHF
TRBJ1-2	.	TRBV19	.	TGTGCCAGTAGTATATCCGGGAATGAAGCCTATGGCTACACCTTC	CASSISGNEAYGYTF
TRBJ1-2	.	TRBV10-3	.	TGTGCCATCAGTGAGGACAGGATAAACGGCTACACCTTC	CAISEDRINGYTF
TRBJ1-3	.	TRBV29-1	once	TGCAGCGCCGGACTGAACTCTGGAAACACCATATATTTT	CSAGLNSGNTIYF
TRBJ1-1	TRBD1	TRBV6-5	.	TGTGCCAGCGCGGGACAGGGGGTGGAAGCTTTCTTT	CASAGQGVEAFF
TRBJ1-5	.	TRBV28	.	TGTGCCAGCAGCCGAGGACGGAACTATAGCAATCAGCCCCAGCATTTT	CASSRGRNYSNQPQHF
TRBJ1-4	.	TRBV12-3/TRBV12-4	.	TGTGCCAGCAGTTTGACTGGGAATGAAAAACTGTTTTTT	CASSLTGNEKLFF
TRBJ2-1	.	TRBV2	.	TGTGCCAGCAGTGAATACAGGATGAGCGGGTACAATGAGCAGTTCTTC	CASSEYRMSGYNEQFF
TRBJ2-7	TRBD1	TRBV7-7	.	TGTGCCTGCTCCCGGGACAGGGACAACGAGCAGTACTTC	CACSRDRDNEQYF
TRBJ2-7	.	TRBV4-1	.	TGCGCCAGCAGTCAAGGAGTAATCGTGACGGGGACGGGATACGAGCAGTACTTC	CASSQGVIVTGTGYEQYF
TRBJ2-6	.	TRBV18	.	TGTGCCAGCTCACCATCCCCAGGGGCCAACGTCCTGACTTTC	CASSPSPGANVLTF
TRBJ1-3	TRBD1	TRBV6-5	once	TGTGCCAGCAGAGACAGGGCTGGAAACACCATATATTTT	CASRDRAGNTIYF
TRBJ2-5	TRBD1	TRBV7-2	.	TGTGCCAGCAGCTCAAGGACAGGGGAGTATGAGACCCAGTACTTC	CASSSRTGEYETQYF
TRBJ2-2	.	TRBV2	.	TGTGCCAGCAGTGGGGGAAGGCGTCAGAACACCGGGGAGCTGTTTTTT	CASSGGRRQNTGELFF
TRBJ1-2	.	TRBV14	.	TGTGCCAGCAGCCAGGCGTTTAGGGGAGGGACCCATGGCTACACCTTC	CASSQAFRGGTHGYTF
TRBJ2-4	.	TRBV5-4	once	TGTGCCAGCAGCTTGACACCTGAAAACATTCAGTACTTC	CASSLTPENIQYF
TRBJ1-1	TRBD1	TRBV28	once	TGTGCCAGCAGTTTCCAGACCTGGGACAGGAACACTGAAGCTTTCTTT	CASSFQTWDRNTEAFF
TRBJ1-1	.	TRBV11-1	.	TGTGCCAGCAGTATGCAGGGGTTCGCCACTGAAGCTTTCTTT	CASSMQGFATEAFF
TRBJ1-6	.	TRBV19	.	TGTGCCAGTAGTATACGAACAGGGAGTAATTCACCCCTCCACTTT	CASSIRTGSNSPLHF
TRBJ1-2	.	TRBV6-1	.	TGTGCCAGCAGTGAAGCGCACGGGGACGGCTACACCTTC	CASSEAHGDGYTF
TRBJ1-5	.	TRBV7-9	.	TGTGCCAGCAGCTTAGGGGGTCTGGAACGCCAGCCCCAGCATTTT	CASSLGGLERQPQHF
TRBJ2-4	.	TRBV19	.	TGTGCCAGTAGTATTTCGGCAGGGGGGTCTAATTTAGGCATTCAGTACTTC	CASSISAGGSNLGIQYF
TRBJ1-5	.	TRBV7-2	.	TGTGCCAGCAGCTTAGCGTTAGGGGGTCAGCCCCAGCATTTT	CASSLALGGQPQHF
TRBJ1-5	.	TRBV7-8	.	TGTGCCAGCAGCTTAGACGGTAGCAATCAGCCCCAGCATTTT	CASSLDGSNQPQHF
TRBJ1-1	.	TRBV7-9	.	TGTGCCAGCAGCCCTGGGGGGGGGTACATGAACACTGAAGCTTTCTTT	CASSPGGGYMNTEAFF
TRBJ1-5	TRBD1	TRBV24-1	.	TGTGCCACCAGTGCCCGGACAGGTTTGGACCAGCCCCAGCATTTT	CATSARTGLDQPQHF
TRBJ2-3	TRBD2	TRBV5-1	.	TGCGCCAGCAGCTTGGATCTAGCGGCCACAGATACGCAGTATTTT	CASSLDLAATDTQYF
TRBJ2-7	.	TRBV6-5	few	TGTGCCAGCGGCGACATCTCCTACGAGCAGTACTTC	CASGDISYEQYF
TRBJ1-2	.	TRBV12-3/TRBV12-4	.	TGTGCCAGCAGTCCCCAACGCTATGGCTACACCTTC	CASSPQRYGYTF
TRBJ1-1	.	TRBV2	.	TGTGCCAGCAGTCCTACAGAGAACACTGAAGCTTTCTTT	CASSPTENTEAFF
TRBJ2-5	.	TRBV12-3/TRBV12-4	.	TGTGCCAGCAGCGATTATAGGGAGACCCAGTACTTC	CASSDYRETQYF
TRBJ2-1	.	TRBV7-6	.	TGTGCCAGCAGCTTAGAACGGGTCGCTAGATACTACAATGAGCAGTTCTTC	CASSLERVARYYNEQFF
TRBJ2-1	.	TRBV20-1	.	TGCAGTGCCCACAGAGAAGATCAGTTCTTC	CSAHREDQFF
TRBJ2-7	.	TRBV6-2/TRBV6-3	.	TGTGCCAGCAGCAAGTCGGACTCCCTCTACGAGCAGTACTTC	CASSKSDSLYEQYF
TRBJ2-1	.	TRBV6-5	once	TGTGCCAGCAGTTACTCGGGGAGGACCTACAATGAGCAGTTCTTC	CASSYSGRTYNEQFF
TRBJ2-4	TRBD1	TRBV10-1	.	TGCGCCAGCAGCCGGGGGGACAGGGAGGGTAGGACCAAAAACATTCAGTACTTC	CASSRGDREGRTKNIQYF
TRBJ1-6	TRBD1	TRBV11-2	.	TGTGCCAGCAGGGGACAGCCTAATTCACCCCTCCACTTT	CASRGQPNSPLHF
TRBJ1-6	.	TRBV18	.	TGTGCCAGCTCACCCCAGGGGTCCTCCTATAATTCACCCCTCCACTTT	CASSPQGSSYNSPLHF
TRBJ1-2	.	TRBV7-9	.	TGTGCCAGCAGCCCTTCGCAGAAGGGAAGGAATGGCTACACCTTC	CASSPSQKGRNGYTF
TRBJ1-1	.	TRBV11-2	.	TGTGCCAGCAGACCCCCCGGGGGGGGTGAAGCTTTCTTT	CASRPPGGGEAFF
TRBJ2-3	TRBD2	TRBV4-2	.	TGTGCCAGCAGCCGGATAGCGGGAGCCGGGGATACGCAGTATTTT	CASSRIAGAGDTQYF
TRBJ1-1	TRBD1	TRBV20-1	few	TGCAGTGCGAAACAGGGGGTGGCTTTCTTT	CSAKQGVAFF
TRBJ2-7	.	TRBV5-6	.	TGTGCCAGCAGCTCGGACTTCTCCTACGAGCAGTACTTC	CASSSDFSYEQYF
TRBJ1-2	TRBD1	TRBV6-2/TRBV6-3	.	TGTGCCAGCAGTGCCGGGACAGGGGATGGCTACACCTTC	CASSAGTGDGYTF